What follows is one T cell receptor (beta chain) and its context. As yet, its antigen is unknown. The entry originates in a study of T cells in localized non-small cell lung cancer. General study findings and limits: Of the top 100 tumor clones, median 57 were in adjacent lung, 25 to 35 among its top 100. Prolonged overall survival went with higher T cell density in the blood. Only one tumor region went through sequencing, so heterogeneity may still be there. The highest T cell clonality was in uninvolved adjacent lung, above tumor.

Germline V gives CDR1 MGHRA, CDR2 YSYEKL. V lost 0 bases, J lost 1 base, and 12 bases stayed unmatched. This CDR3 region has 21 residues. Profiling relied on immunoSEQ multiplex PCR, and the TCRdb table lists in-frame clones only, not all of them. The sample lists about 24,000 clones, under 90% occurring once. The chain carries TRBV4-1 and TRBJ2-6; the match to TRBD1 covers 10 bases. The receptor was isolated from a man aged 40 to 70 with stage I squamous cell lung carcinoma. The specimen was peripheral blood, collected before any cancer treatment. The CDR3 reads CASSQEGLTGGPLSGANVLTF. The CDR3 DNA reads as TGCGCCAGCAGCCAAGAGGGCTTGACAGGGGGCCCCCTTTCTGGGGCCAACGTCCTGACTTTC.